The entry that follows covers one T cell receptor beta chain sequence. No cognate antigen has been identified for it. Qualities for individual bases were not recorded, and no much larger clone is one base off. The CDR3 covers 14 residues, taking in both the cysteine and the phenylalanine. Only the CDR3 part of the read is kept: 42 bases, read in frame from the first base. At the junction V is shortened by 6 bases and J by 0 bases, with 11 bases in between. The germline V gene (reference sequence) specifies MNHEY as CDR1 and SMNVEV as CDR2. This sample is drawn from a study of memory CD4+ T cells and cytomegalovirus serostatus (dated by TCRdb to between 2018 and 2020). Regarding the study in general: The cohort comprised some 35 healthy Belgian adults, 9 CMV seropositive and 24 CMV seronegative. To replicate a published TCR-based CMV serostatus classifier, the researchers sequenced the CD4+ memory TCRbeta repertoires of a Belgian cohort whose cytomegalovirus serostatus was known.

Summary of the overall study and its limitations: Results were interpreted as suggesting that the CMV-associated TCR signature is largely present in the CD4+ memory repertoire. CMV serostatus prediction reached a median bootstrapped AUC of 0.95 with the original framework and just under 0.93 with a US-trained random forest. On the Belgian cohort, the classifier based on the original framework reached a median bootstrapped AUC of roughly 0.94, with a 95% CI of 0.76-1.00. Unlike the original study, which covered naive and memory CD4+ and CD8+ populations, the Belgian study sequenced only CD4+CD45RO+ memory cells. Among the 150 to 200 previously reported CMV-associated TCRbeta sequences, some 67 showed up in the CD4+ memory repertoires, with each one found in between one and five individuals.

The Quick-DNA Microprep Kit was used to extract genomic DNA from the sorted cells. Amplification of TCRbeta DNA was done with the immunoSEQ hsTCRbeta kit, following the protocol from the manufacturer. TCRbeta libraries were sequenced on an Illumina MiSeq instrument. The authors' pipeline ran thus. After out-of-frame sequences were removed, millions of distinct TCRbeta sequences remained, averaging approximately 72,000 per individual. Each individual was scored using the number of 164 previously reported CMV-associated TCRbeta sequences that the individual carried and the total number of productive distinct TCRbeta sequences. A beta-binomial model was reimplemented in Python, and scikit-learn random forests with default parameters were trained on US cohort data. On the Belgian cohort, classifier performance was reported as the median AUC, along with percentile confidence intervals, across 10,000 bootstrap iterations. The clones in this table, taken by TCRdb from immuneACCESS, are in-frame only. Not every clone is retained; where verified, under half of the shortfall comes from an unresolved V gene, and the cause of the rest is unknown. The DNA was the basis for D and trimming; V, J and clone size are from that table. Present in this sample are about 82,000 clones, approximately 80% of which were seen just once. The top ten hold around 0.77% of the sample.

A FACSAria II was used to sort memory CD4+ T cells, defined as single viable CD3+CD4+CD8-CD45RO+ cells. CMV serostatus was assessed using a Roche Elecsys assay, by which serum IgG against CMV pp150, pp28, p38 and p52 was detected. After thawing, total CD4+ T cells were enriched by positive selection with CD4 magnetic microbeads. The samples came from a different study that was designed specifically to examine the CD4+ T cell memory repertoire. Peripheral blood mononuclear cells were isolated and cryopreserved according to standard operating procedures, and serum was kept at -80 degrees C. Staining used CD3-PerCP (BW264/56), CD4-APC (RPA-T4), CD45RO-PE (UCHT1) and CD8-Pacific Orange (3B5) antibodies, with Sytox blue excluding non-viable cells.

Sequencing was carried out using memory CD4+ T cells from blood. The sequence is built from TRBV27 and TRBJ1-1, with a weak D call of TRBD1 (6 bases match). This TCR derives from an adult in good health and CMV-seronegative. The nucleotide sequence reads TGTGCCAGCAGGGGGGACACTCTGAACACTGAAGCTTTCTTT. It encodes CASRGDTLNTEAFF.